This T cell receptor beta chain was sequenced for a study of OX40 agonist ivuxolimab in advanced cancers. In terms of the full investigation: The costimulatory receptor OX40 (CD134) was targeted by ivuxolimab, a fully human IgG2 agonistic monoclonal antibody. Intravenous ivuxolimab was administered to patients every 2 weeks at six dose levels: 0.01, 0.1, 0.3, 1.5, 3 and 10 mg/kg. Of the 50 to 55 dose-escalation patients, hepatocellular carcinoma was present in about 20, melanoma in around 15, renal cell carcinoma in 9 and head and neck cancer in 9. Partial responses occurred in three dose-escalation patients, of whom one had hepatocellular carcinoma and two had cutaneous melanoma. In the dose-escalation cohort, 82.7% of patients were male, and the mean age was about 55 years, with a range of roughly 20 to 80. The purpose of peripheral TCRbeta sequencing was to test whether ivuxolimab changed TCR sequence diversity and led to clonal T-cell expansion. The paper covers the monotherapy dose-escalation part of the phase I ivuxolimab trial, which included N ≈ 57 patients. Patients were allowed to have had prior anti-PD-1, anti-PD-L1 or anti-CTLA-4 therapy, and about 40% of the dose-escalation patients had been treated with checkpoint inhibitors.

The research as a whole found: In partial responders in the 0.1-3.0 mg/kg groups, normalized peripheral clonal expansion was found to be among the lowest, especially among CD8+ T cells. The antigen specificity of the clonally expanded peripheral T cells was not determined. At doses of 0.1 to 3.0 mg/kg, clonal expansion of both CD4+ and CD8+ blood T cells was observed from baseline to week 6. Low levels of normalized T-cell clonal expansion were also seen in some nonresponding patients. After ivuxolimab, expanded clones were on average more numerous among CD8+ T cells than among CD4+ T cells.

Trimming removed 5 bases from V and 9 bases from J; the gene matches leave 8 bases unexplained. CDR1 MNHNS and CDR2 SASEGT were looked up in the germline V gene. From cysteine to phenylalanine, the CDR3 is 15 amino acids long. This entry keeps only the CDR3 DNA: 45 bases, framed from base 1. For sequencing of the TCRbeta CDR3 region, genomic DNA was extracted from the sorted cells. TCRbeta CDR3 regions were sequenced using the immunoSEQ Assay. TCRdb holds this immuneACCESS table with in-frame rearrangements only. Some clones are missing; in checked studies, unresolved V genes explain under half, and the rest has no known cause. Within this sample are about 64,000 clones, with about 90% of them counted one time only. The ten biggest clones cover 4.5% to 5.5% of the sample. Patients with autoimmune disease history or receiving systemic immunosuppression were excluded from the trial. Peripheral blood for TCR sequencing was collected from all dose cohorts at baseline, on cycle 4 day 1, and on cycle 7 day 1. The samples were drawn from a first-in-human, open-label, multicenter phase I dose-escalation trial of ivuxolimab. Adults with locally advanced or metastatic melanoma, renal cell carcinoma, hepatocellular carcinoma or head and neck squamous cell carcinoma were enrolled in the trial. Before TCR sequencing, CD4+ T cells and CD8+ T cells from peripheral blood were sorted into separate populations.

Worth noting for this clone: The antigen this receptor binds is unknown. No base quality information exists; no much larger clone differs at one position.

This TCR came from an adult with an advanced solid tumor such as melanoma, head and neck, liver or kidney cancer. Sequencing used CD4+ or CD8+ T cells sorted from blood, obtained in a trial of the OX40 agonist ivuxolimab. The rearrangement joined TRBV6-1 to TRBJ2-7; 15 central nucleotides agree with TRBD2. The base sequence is TGTGCCAGCAGTTCTCCGGGACTAGCGGGAGGATGGCAGTACTTC. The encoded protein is CASSSPGLAGGWQYF.